This T cell receptor (beta chain) was identified in a study of OX40 agonist ivuxolimab in advanced cancers. As for the study more broadly: Ivuxolimab, which targeted the costimulatory receptor OX40 (CD134), was an agonistic, fully human IgG2 monoclonal antibody. Patients were allowed to have had prior anti-PD-1, anti-PD-L1 or anti-CTLA-4 therapy, and 30% to 50% of the dose-escalation patients had previously received checkpoint inhibitors. The point of sequencing TCRbeta in the periphery was to test whether ivuxolimab changed TCR sequence diversity and drove clonal T-cell expansion. Intravenous ivuxolimab was administered to patients every 2 weeks at six dose levels: 0.01, 0.1, 0.3, 1.5, 3 and 10 mg/kg. Of the approximately 50 patients in dose escalation, approximately 20 had hepatocellular carcinoma, around 15 had melanoma, 9 had renal cell carcinoma and 9 had head and neck cancer. The paper covers the monotherapy dose-escalation part of the phase I ivuxolimab trial, which included N ≈ 52 patients. Three dose-escalation patients achieved partial responses, one with hepatocellular carcinoma and two with cutaneous melanoma. The dose-escalation cohort was around 83% male with a mean age of about 65 years, ranging from about 20 to 85. The investigation overall reported the following: Which antigens the clonally expanded peripheral T cells were specific for was not determined. At doses of 0.1 to 3.0 mg/kg, clonal expansion of both CD4+ and CD8+ blood T cells was observed from baseline to week 6. Partial responders in the 0.1-3.0 mg/kg groups had among the lowest normalized peripheral clonal expansion, especially among CD8+ T cells. Low levels of normalized T-cell clonal expansion were also seen in some nonresponding patients. After ivuxolimab, more expanded clones were found on average in CD8+ T cells than in CD4+ T cells.

The junction carries 5 bases between V and J, which are trimmed by 3 bases and 0 bases respectively. CDR1 LNHDA and CDR2 SQIVND are derived from the germline V gene (reference sequence). Including the terminal cysteine and phenylalanine, the CDR3 comprises 14 residues. The entry retains the CDR3 DNA only, 42 bases that are in frame from base 1. For sequencing of the TCRbeta CDR3 region, genomic DNA was extracted from the sorted cells. The immunoSEQ Assay was used to sequence the TCRbeta CDR3 regions. As stored in TCRdb, this immuneACCESS dataset retains in-frame rearrangements with V and J assigned. A fraction of the clones does not appear; measured against another copy, unresolved V genes explain less than half of the discrepancy, and the remainder lacks a known reason. The sample table contains roughly 70,000 clones; only one count was recorded for around 86% of them. The ten largest clonotypes hold about 0.75% of the sample.

Note on this clone: What this receptor recognizes is not known. No base qualities exist here, and no much larger clone lies one base off it.

Patients with a history of autoimmune disease or receiving systemic immunosuppression were excluded from the trial. Peripheral blood for TCR sequencing was drawn from every dose cohort at baseline, at cycle 4 day 1 and at cycle 7 day 1. The samples were drawn from a first-in-human, open-label, multicenter phase I dose-escalation trial of ivuxolimab. Adults with locally advanced or metastatic melanoma, renal cell, hepatocellular, or head and neck squamous cell carcinoma were enrolled in the trial. CD4+ and CD8+ T cells were sorted separately from peripheral blood before TCR sequencing. The TCR originated in an adult with an advanced solid tumor such as melanoma, head and neck, liver or kidney cancer. The sequence links TRBV19 to TRBJ1-4, with the D segment identity uncertain. The input for sequencing was CD4+ or CD8+ T cells sorted from blood, taken in a trial of the OX40 agonist ivuxolimab. The DNA sequence is as follows: TGTGCCAGTAGTATGACCACAACTAATGAAAAACTGTTTTTT. This translates into CASSMTTTNEKLFF.